The clone carrying this T cell receptor (beta chain) was counted only a few times. Its antigen is as yet unknown. Germline CDR1 reads SGHVS; CDR2 reads FNYEAQ. The CDR3 has 12 amino acids. Trimming shortened V by 5 bases and J by 3 bases, and 7 bases separated the two germline ends. Cultured CD4+ T-cell DNA underwent Oncomine TCR Beta short-read sequencing. Cultured CD4+ T cells yielded the extracted genomic DNA. TCRdb reprocessed the PCR reads with MiXCR, giving one entry per CDR3 protein. The table includes about 20,000 distinct CDR3 sequences, 56% detected once. Indicated treatment: approximately 9-day PBMC culture with coronavirus spike peptide pools or control peptides (ViraFEST assay). Positive tests by PCR, dated March to December 2020, predated US Alpha, Beta and Delta variants. The data derive from a study of vaccination and CD4 T cells after COVID-19.

Sequencing was carried out using CD4+ T cells from blood, cultured in vitro. The chain employs TRBV7-6 and TRBJ2-5; D is undetermined. This receptor was taken from a human donor who had recovered from COVID-19. In DNA form, the CDR3 reads TGTGCCAGCAGCCCTCTAGAAGAGACCCAGTACTTC. Protein sequence: CASSPLEETQYF.